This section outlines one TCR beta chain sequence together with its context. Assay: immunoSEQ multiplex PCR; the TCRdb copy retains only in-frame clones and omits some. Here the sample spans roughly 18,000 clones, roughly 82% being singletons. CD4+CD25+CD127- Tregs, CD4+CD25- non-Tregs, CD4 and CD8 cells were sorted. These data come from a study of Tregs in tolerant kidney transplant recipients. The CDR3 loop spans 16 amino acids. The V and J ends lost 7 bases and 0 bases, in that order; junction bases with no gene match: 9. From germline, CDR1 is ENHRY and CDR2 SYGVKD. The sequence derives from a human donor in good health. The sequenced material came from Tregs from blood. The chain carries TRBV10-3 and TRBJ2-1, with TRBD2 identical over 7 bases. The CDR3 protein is CAITGTTMSSYNEQFF. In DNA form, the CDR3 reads TGTGCCATCACTGGGACTACCATGAGCTCCTACAATGAGCAGTTCTTC.